This TCR beta chain appears in the sequencing data of a study of OX40 agonist ivuxolimab in advanced cancers. At the level of the whole study: Ivuxolimab was a fully human IgG2 agonistic monoclonal antibody targeting the costimulatory receptor OX40 (CD134). Intravenous ivuxolimab was administered to patients every 2 weeks at six dose levels: 0.01, 0.1, 0.3, 1.5, 3 and 10 mg/kg. Of the roughly 54 dose-escalation patients, hepatocellular carcinoma was present in approximately 20, melanoma in some 15, renal cell carcinoma in 9 and head and neck cancer in 9. The dose-escalation cohort was around 83% male with a mean age of approximately 59 years, ranging from roughly 20 to 85. Patients were allowed to have had prior anti-PD-1, anti-PD-L1 or anti-CTLA-4 therapy, and about 40% of the dose-escalation patients had been treated with checkpoint inhibitors. Partial responses were achieved by three dose-escalation patients, of whom one had hepatocellular carcinoma and two had cutaneous melanoma. Peripheral TCRbeta sequencing was intended to test whether TCR sequence diversity was altered and clonal T-cell expansion was caused by ivuxolimab. The monotherapy dose-escalation portion (N = 52 patients) of the phase I ivuxolimab trial is reported in the paper.

On this clone: Its cognate antigen has yet to be identified. There are no base qualities to consult, and no much larger clone falls within one base.

The research as a whole found: Partial responders in the 0.1-3.0 mg/kg groups had among the lowest normalized peripheral clonal expansion, especially among CD8+ T cells. After ivuxolimab, CD8+ T cells had more expanded clones than CD4+ T cells on average. Clonal expansion of both CD4+ and CD8+ blood T cells was observed from baseline to week 6 at doses 0.1 to 3.0 mg/kg. Low levels of normalized T-cell clonal expansion were also shown by some nonresponding patients. The antigen specificity of the peripheral T cells that underwent clonal expansion was not determined.

To sequence the TCRbeta CDR3 region, genomic DNA was isolated from the sorted cells. The immunoSEQ Assay was used to sequence the TCRbeta CDR3 regions. This is the immuneACCESS table as TCRdb keeps it, with only in-frame sequences that have V and J called. A part of the clones is gone; compared with another copy, unresolved V genes explain less than half, and the rest is unexplained. Recorded for this sample are around 84,000 clones; 85% to 95% of them occurred a single time. The ten largest account for 11% of the sample. V and J are trimmed by 7 bases and 8 bases, and the gene matches miss 15 bases of the junction. Via the germline V gene (reference sequence), CDR1 is PRHDT and CDR2 FYEKMQ. The CDR3 runs 15 residues from the cysteine to the phenylalanine. Solely the CDR3 DNA is kept, with 45 bases framed from the first base. Patients with a history of autoimmune disease or receiving systemic immunosuppression were excluded from the trial. In every dose cohort, peripheral blood was drawn for TCR sequencing at baseline, cycle 4 day 1, and cycle 7 day 1. The samples were taken from a phase I, first-in-human, multicenter, open-label dose-escalation trial of ivuxolimab. Adults with locally advanced or metastatic head and neck squamous cell, hepatocellular, melanoma or renal cell carcinoma were enrolled in the trial. Before TCR sequencing, CD4+ and CD8+ T cells were separately sorted from peripheral blood.

The sequence came from an adult with an advanced solid tumor such as melanoma, head and neck, liver or kidney cancer. Source: CD4+ or CD8+ T cells sorted from blood, taken in a trial of the OX40 agonist ivuxolimab. In this chain, TRBV13 is recombined with TRBJ1-2; TRBD1 aligns with 8 central bases. Here the CDR3 is given as CASTSATGASRGYTF. The nucleotides read TGTGCCAGCACCTCCGCGACAGGGGCAAGCAGGGGCTACACCTTC.